This T cell receptor beta chain appears in the sequencing data of a study of T cells expressing NK-cell markers. TCRdb reprocessed the 5' RACE reads; each CDR3 protein has one entry and no DNA is given. The sample includes 550,000 or so distinct CDR3 sequences. This TCR derives from a man younger than 35 in good health. Material for sequencing was blood T cells: a sorted CD56 or NKG2C T cell subset, CD4+ or CD8+ T cells, or bulk PBMC T cells (not recorded which).

The CDR3 region is CASSPGTSGIGSSYNEQFF. The chain carries TRBV12-1 and TRBJ2-1; the D call of TRBD2 rests on TCRdb alone, since no DNA is present to check it. TRBV12-1 constitutes a pseudogene. CDR3 length: 19 residues.